This T cell receptor (beta chain) stems from a study of T-cell memory formation after mild COVID-19. A single record per CDR3 protein comes from TCRdb applying MiXCR to the 5' RACE reads. The sample has roughly 190,000 distinct CDR3 sequences; about 27% are singletons. The sample comprised PBMCs or a T cell subset sorted from them (not recorded which). The clonotype originates from an adult woman who had mild COVID-19 (a few samples of this study predate the infection). Cell type and time point are not known.

As DNA, the CDR3 is TGCGCCAGCAGCCAAATTAACACACCTGGGGACACCATATATTTT. Protein: CASSQINTPGDTIYF. V and J are TRBV4-1 and TRBJ1-3; D gene unclear. This CDR3 spans 15 amino acids. Deletions cut 2 bases from V and 8 bases from J, with 16 bases between. Germline V CDR1 and CDR2: MGHRA, YSYEKL.